The T cell receptor (beta chain) under discussion was sequenced for a study of CD8+ T cells in alopecia areata. Study context: The authors scored treated patients' severity by affected scalp percentage.

Treatment in this sample: oral pan-JAK inhibitor, 5-10 mg twice daily. Sequencing templates came from extracted RNA that was reverse transcribed into cDNA. The assay was immunoSEQ multiplex PCR, and TCRdb's table has in-frame clones only and misses some. This sample has about 220,000 clones, with less than 75% found just once. Germline lookup yields CDR1 MNHNS and CDR2 SASEGT. CDR3 size: 13 residues. The ends were cut back, 4 bases at V and 1 base at J, with 7 bases in the middle. The source is a human donor with alopecia areata. The specimen was CD4+ T cells sorted from blood, collected at week 4, from a patient treated with tofacitinib. V is TRBV6-1 and J is TRBJ1-1; D remains ambiguous. The CDR3 nucleotides are TGTGCCAGCAGTGGGACTACGAACACTGAAGCTTTCTTT. Translated, it gives CASSGTTNTEAFF.